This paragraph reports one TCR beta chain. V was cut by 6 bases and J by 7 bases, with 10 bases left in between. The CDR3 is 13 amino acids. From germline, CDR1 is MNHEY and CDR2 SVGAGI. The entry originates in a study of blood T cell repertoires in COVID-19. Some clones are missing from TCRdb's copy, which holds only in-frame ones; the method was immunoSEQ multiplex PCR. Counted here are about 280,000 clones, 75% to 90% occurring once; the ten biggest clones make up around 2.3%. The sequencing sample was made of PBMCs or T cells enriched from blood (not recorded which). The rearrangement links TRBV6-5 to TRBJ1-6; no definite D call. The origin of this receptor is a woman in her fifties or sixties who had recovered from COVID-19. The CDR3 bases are TGTGCCAGCAGCCCAGAACACAATTCACCCCTCCACTTT. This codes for CASSPEHNSPLHF.